The 23 T cell receptor beta chains listed next were all sequenced from one sample in a study of T cell changes during pregnancy in multiple sclerosis. This table comes from immunoSEQ multiplex PCR, and its TCRdb copy is limited to in-frame clones, with some not included. This table holds tens of thousands of clones, roughly nine tenths found once. The specimen comprised CD4+ T cells from peripheral blood mononuclear cells, sampled in the third trimester of pregnancy. All receptors come from a female donor in good health, enrolled as a control in a pregnancy study.

The chain joins TRBV6-4 to TRBJ2-2; D may be TRBD1 (5 bases). The germline V gene has CDR1 MRHNA and CDR2 SNTAGT. The ends were cut back, 6 bases at V and 4 bases at J, with 15 bases in the middle. The CDR3 spans 15 residues. CDR3 sequence: CASSQQGGGTGELFF. DNA of the CDR3: TGTGCCAGCAGCCAGCAGGGTGGCGGCACCGGGGAGCTGTTTTTT.

The chain recombines TRBV5-4 with TRBJ2-6, with TRBD1 identical over 11 bases. The junction had 7 bases not matched to a gene; V was cut back by 4 bases and J by 4 bases. Germline values: CDR1 SGHNT, CDR2 YYREEE (reference sequence). This CDR3 has 17 amino acids. The CDR3 bases are TGTGCCAGCAGCCCTGGACAGGGGGCGGGAGGGGCCAACGTCCTGACTTTC. Protein product: CASSPGQGAGGANVLTF. Full variable domain (outside the CDR3, taken from reference TRBV5-4 and TRBJ2-6): ETGVTQSPTHLIKTRGQQVTLRCSSQSGHNTVSWYQQALGQGPQFIFQYYREEENGRGNFPPRFSGLQFPNYSSELNVNALELDDSALYLCASSPGQGAGGANVLTFGAGSRLTVL.

This clone was recorded once. The CDR3 DNA reads as TGCGCCAGCAGCCAAGATTGGTCAGGGCGAGGAGATACGCAGTATTTT. This encodes CASSQDWSGRGDTQYF. The V gene is TRBV4-1, the J gene TRBJ2-3, with TRBD1 as a possible D gene (5 bases). Trimming took off 0 bases at V and 5 bases at J, with 15 bases between the two ends. The CDR3 has 16 amino acids. Germline V lookup: CDR1 MGHRA, CDR2 YSYEKL.

The V and J genes are TRBV5-4 and TRBJ1-2, with TRBD1 as a possible D gene (5 bases). Germline CDR1 reads SGHNT; CDR2 reads YYREEE (reference sequence). Trimming took off 1 base at V and 4 bases at J, with 8 bases between the two ends. The CDR3 runs 13 residues. CDR3 loop: CASSLRGSYGYTF. CDR3 DNA: TGTGCCAGCAGCTTGAGGGGTAGCTATGGCTACACCTTC. The entire variable domain, with the rest obtained from reference TRBV5-4 and TRBJ1-2, is as follows: ETGVTQSPTHLIKTRGQQVTLRCSSQSGHNTVSWYQQALGQGPQFIFQYYREEENGRGNFPPRFSGLQFPNYSSELNVNALELDDSALYLCASSLRGSYGYTFGSGTRLTVV.

The chain couples TRBV14 to TRBJ2-2; 7 nucleotides align to TRBD1. The trim removed 1 base at V and 6 bases at J, leaving 8 bases unmatched. This CDR3 comprises 16 residues. The germline V gene encodes CDR1 SGHDN and CDR2 FVKESK. CDR3 DNA: TGTGCCAGCAGCCAAGTTCCCAGGGGGTACCCCGGGGAGCTGTTTTTT. The encoded protein is CASSQVPRGYPGELFF.

The V call is TRBV7-3, the J call TRBJ2-5; D may be TRBD2 (7 bases). The V end lost 3 bases, the J end lost 5 bases, and 13 bases lay between the germline ends. The CDR3 runs to 14 residues. Germline V CDR1 and CDR2: SGHTA, FQGTGA. The DNA for the CDR3 is TGTGCCAGCAGCTTTGGTGGGAGGGGGGAGACCCAGTACTTC. This gives the protein CASSFGGRGETQYF.

CDR3 loop: CASSPWTSGRTDTQYF. CDR3 sequence (DNA): TGCGCCAGCAGCCCCTGGACTAGCGGGAGGACAGATACGCAGTATTTT. V is TRBV5-1 and J is TRBJ2-3, with 14 bases fitting TRBD2. Germline-derived CDR1 and CDR2 are SGHRS and YFSETQ. Unmatched junction bases numbered 4, after V lost 4 bases and J lost 3 bases. CDR3 length equals 16 residues.

The chain links TRBV27 to TRBJ2-7, with D maybe TRBD1 (6 bases). CDR3 size: 13 residues. Germline CDR1 reads MNHEY; CDR2 reads SMNVEV (reference sequence). V lost 5 bases, J lost 2 bases, and 10 bases lay in between. This CDR3 is CASSQTGTYEQYF. As DNA, the CDR3 is TGTGCCAGCAGTCAAACAGGGACCTACGAGCAGTACTTC.

CDR3 loop: CASSSTGGQETQYF. The CDR3 DNA reads as TGTGCCAGCAGCTCTACAGGGGGCCAAGAGACCCAGTACTTC. J is TRBJ2-5 and V is TRBV7-2, with 8 positions matching TRBD1. Losses at the gene ends were 4 bases for V and 1 base for J; bases not matched to a gene: 2. Per the germline V gene, CDR1 is SGHTA and CDR2 is FQGNSA. The CDR3 runs 14 residues.

V gene TRBV19 combines with J gene TRBJ1-3, with D perhaps TRBD1 (6 bases). With 3 bases removed from V and 0 bases from J, the gap between germline ends came to 12 bases. The CDR3 loop spans 16 amino acids. Germline V gene sequence: CDR1 LNHDA, CDR2 SQIVND (reference sequence). The CDR3 nucleotides are TGTGCCAGTAGTATGGGACACGTCGTCTCTGGAAACACCATATATTTT. This encodes CASSMGHVVSGNTIYF.

This chain joins TRBV6-1 and TRBJ2-3; D unclear. Trimming took 5 bases from V and 11 from J, leaving 14 bases between them. The CDR3 length is 12 residues. Looked up from germline, CDR1 is MNHNS and CDR2 is SASEGT. The CDR3 DNA follows: TGTGCCAGCAGTCTCAACGCGAGGAAGCAGTATTTT. Translation: CASSLNARKQYF.

CDR3 amino acids: CASTTPNRANYEQYF. The CDR3 bases are TGTGCCAGCACCACACCGAACCGAGCCAACTACGAGCAGTACTTC. The chain combines TRBV6-5 with TRBJ2-5; D gene unclear. The DNA end favors TRBJ2-7, so the J call may be wrong. This CDR3 contains 15 residues. Germline loops: CDR1 MNHEY, CDR2 SVGAGI.

The rearrangement uses TRBV6-1 and TRBJ1-5; 8 positions agree with TRBD1. CDR1 and CDR2 (germline): MNHNS, SASEGT. The CDR3 extends over 15 amino acids. The V and J ends lost 5 bases and 4 bases, in that order; junction bases with no gene match: 7. This chain's CDR3 is CASSFQGAGNQPQHF. The CDR3 DNA sequence: TGTGCCAGCAGTTTCCAGGGGGCCGGGAATCAGCCCCAGCATTTT.

The chain couples TRBV5-8 to TRBJ2-3; 10 nucleotides agree with TRBD1. The V and J ends lost 2 bases and 6 bases, in that order; junction bases with no gene match: 6. Looked up from germline, CDR1 is SGHTS and CDR2 is YDEGEE. CDR3 length: 15 amino acids. CDR3 DNA sequence: TGTGCCAGCAGCTTTCGGGACAGGGGTCGGGATACGCAGTATTTT. Protein sequence: CASSFRDRGRDTQYF.

The chain is built from TRBV27 and TRBJ2-1; 7 positions match TRBD1. Germline CDR1 is MNHEY and CDR2 is SMNVEV (reference sequence). The CDR3 loop spans 16 amino acids. The V segment lost 1 base and the J segment 2 bases; nucleotides outside the gene matches: 5. CDR3 amino acids: CASSLLTGLTYNEQFF. The CDR3 DNA follows: TGTGCCAGCAGTTTATTGACAGGGTTGACCTACAATGAGCAGTTCTTC.

The chain recombines TRBV4-2 with TRBJ2-6; tentatively, D is TRBD2 (6 bases). This CDR3 contains 17 residues. The V end was cut by 0 bases, the J end by 0 bases, with 9 bases between. The germline V gene encodes CDR1 LGHNA and CDR2 YNFKEQ. The CDR3 DNA sequence: TGTGCCAGCAGCCAAGATGGCGGGGACTCTGGGGCCAACGTCCTGACTTTC. It yields the protein CASSQDGGDSGANVLTF.

The chain combines TRBV9 with TRBJ2-7, with 7 nucleotides matching TRBD1. The ends lost 0 bases at V and 3 bases at J; junction bases unmatched: 6. The CDR3 has 15 residues. Germline-derived CDR1 and CDR2 are SGDLS and YYNGEE. The CDR3 sequence is CASSVDEGANYEQYF. For the CDR3, the DNA is TGTGCCAGCAGCGTAGATGAGGGGGCAAACTACGAGCAGTACTTC.

The chain recombines TRBV27 with TRBJ1-1; 7 nucleotides match TRBD1. This CDR3 spans 14 amino acids. CDR1 MNHEY and CDR2 SMNVEV come from the germline V gene (reference sequence). Trimming cost V 2 bases and J 4 bases; bases outside gene matches: 4. The CDR3 is CASSLQGVATEAFF. The CDR3 DNA follows: TGTGCCAGCAGTTTACAGGGGGTGGCCACTGAAGCTTTCTTT.

The rearrangement links TRBV11-2 to TRBJ2-3; 7 bases line up with TRBD1. Trimming took 5 bases from V and 1 from J; bases not matched to a gene: 3. Germline CDR1 SGHAT, CDR2 FQNNGV. The CDR3 contains 14 residues. For the CDR3, the DNA is TGTGCCAGCAGCCGACAGGGTGGCACAGATACGCAGTATTTT. Protein sequence: CASSRQGGTDTQYF.

The gene calls are TRBV11-2 and TRBJ2-7, with D perhaps matching TRBD1 (6 bases). The CDR3 runs 14 residues. Germline V lookup: CDR1 SGHAT, CDR2 FQNNGV. V was pared by 4 bases and J by 3 bases, with 13 bases between. CDR3 sequence reads: CASSSLQGFYEQYF. Written as DNA, the CDR3 is TGTGCCAGCAGCTCTCTACAGGGCTTCTACGAGCAGTACTTC.

The chain has TRBV18 and TRBJ1-3, with 7 bases fitting TRBD1. The V gene end was trimmed by 2 bases and the J gene end by 4 bases; junction bases not matched to a gene: 11. Germline V gene lookup returns CDR1 KGHSH and CDR2 LQKENI. The CDR3 loop spans 17 amino acids. The CDR3 spells CASSPLQSQGFGNTIYF. CDR3 DNA sequence: TGTGCCAGCTCACCATTGCAATCACAGGGGTTCGGAAACACCATATATTTT.

The chain employs TRBV5-1 and TRBJ1-1; 8 nucleotides align to TRBD1. This CDR3 contains 15 residues. V trimming: 2 bases; J trimming: 3 bases; junction bases outside the gene matches: 6. CDR1 and CDR2 (germline): SGHRS, YFSETQ. The CDR3 reads CASSLRPGQDTEAFF. The CDR3 bases are TGCGCCAGCAGCTTACGCCCGGGACAGGACACTGAAGCTTTCTTT.

The chain is built from TRBV25-1 and TRBJ2-4, with D uncertain. Deletions cut 3 bases from V and 15 bases from J, with 12 bases between. This CDR3 contains 11 residues. Germline values: CDR1 MGHDK, CDR2 SYGVNS. CDR3 loop: CASSDYLSAYF. CDR3 coding DNA: TGTGCCAGCAGTGACTACCTAAGCGCGTACTTC.